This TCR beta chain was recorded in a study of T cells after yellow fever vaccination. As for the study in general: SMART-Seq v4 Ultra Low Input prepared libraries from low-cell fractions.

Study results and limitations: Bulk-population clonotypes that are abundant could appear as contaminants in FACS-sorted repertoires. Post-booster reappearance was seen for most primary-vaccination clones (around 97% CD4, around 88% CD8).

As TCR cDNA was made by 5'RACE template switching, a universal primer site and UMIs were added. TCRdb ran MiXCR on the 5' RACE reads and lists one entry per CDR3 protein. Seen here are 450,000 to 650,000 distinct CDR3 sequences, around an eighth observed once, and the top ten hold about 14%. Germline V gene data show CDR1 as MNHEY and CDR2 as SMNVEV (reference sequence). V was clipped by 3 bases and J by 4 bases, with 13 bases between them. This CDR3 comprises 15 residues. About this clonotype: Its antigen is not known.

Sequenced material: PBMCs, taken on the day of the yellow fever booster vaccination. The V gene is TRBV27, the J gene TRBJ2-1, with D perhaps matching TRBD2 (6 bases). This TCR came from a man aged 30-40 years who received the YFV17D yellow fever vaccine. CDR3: CASSFSASAYNEQFF. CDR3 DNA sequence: TGTGCCAGCAGTTTCTCGGCTAGCGCGTACAATGAGCAGTTCTTC.